The 2 T cell receptor beta chains below come from one sample, sequenced in a study of T cell responses to AZD1222 COVID-19 vaccine. Data came from immunoSEQ multiplex PCR; TCRdb stores just in-frame clones and leaves some out. The sample includes about 99,000 clones, roughly nine tenths of them seen just once. The specimen was peripheral blood, collected 28 days after the second AZD1222 dose. These TCRs come from an adult who received the AZD1222 COVID-19 vaccine.

V is TRBV6-1 and J is TRBJ1-2, with 7 bases fitting TRBD1. CDR1 is MNHNS, CDR2 SASEGT, per germline. CDR3 length equals 17 residues. Trimming took 4 bases from V and 0 from J; bases not matched to a gene: 11. CDR3 sequence (DNA): TGTGCCAGCAGTGTTTCCCCGGGACAGCTCACTAACTATGGCTACACCTTC. It specifies CASSVSPGQLTNYGYTF.

This chain links TRBV19 with TRBJ1-5; tentative D call: TRBD1 (5 bases). Trimming left V 9 bases short and J 1 base short, with 13 bases between. Germline CDR1 reads LNHDA; CDR2 reads SQIVND (reference sequence). This CDR3 spans 14 amino acids. CDR3 DNA: TGTGCCAGCCGCGGGGCCTTGAGCAATCAGCCCCAGCATTTT. Translating it yields CASRGALSNQPQHF.